This section outlines one T cell receptor (beta chain) sequence together with its context. The antigen is not known. Random hexamers were used to reverse transcribe the RNA input (about 0.5 to 1 ug). One entry per CDR3 protein, called by TCRdb with MiXCR from the immunoSEQ multiplex PCR reads. The sample includes around 69,000 distinct CDR3 sequences, 93% of them seen just once. The sample comes from a study of CD8 T cells in Susac syndrome. Study-wide results and caveats: Total CD8+ repertoires held some 16 Susac-specific public clones, while CD8+ TEMRA repertoires held roughly five.

The CDR3 length is 14 residues. Diagnostic criteria defined recently for definite or probable disease were met by the Susac syndrome patients. V and J are TRBV21-1 and TRBJ2-5. TRBV21-1 is shown as a pseudogene. The sequencing input was CD8+ T cells from PBMCs. This clonotype was sampled from a human donor with Susac syndrome. The CDR3 protein is CASSKFAWEETQYF. CDR3 coding DNA: TGTGCCAGCAGCAAATTTGCCTGGGAAGAGACCCAGTACTTC.